One sample yielded the 10 T cell receptor beta chains listed below, sequenced in a study of T cells in localized non-small cell lung cancer. Clones were sequenced by immunoSEQ multiplex PCR, and TCRdb holds only the in-frame ones, with some missing. The sample has approximately 31,000 clones; under 95% are singletons. The material was peripheral blood, obtained before any cancer treatment. Receptor source: a woman aged 35-70 years with stage I lung adenocarcinoma.

CDR3 in amino acids: CASIHRTEGKGRGYTF. DNA of the CDR3: TGTGCCAGCATTCACAGGACGGAAGGAAAGGGTCGTGGCTACACCTTC. The rearrangement joins TRBV28 to TRBJ1-2; D might be TRBD1 (5 bases). Trimming shortened V by 7 bases and J by 7 bases, and 25 bases separated the two germline ends. CDR1 is MDHEN and CDR2 is SYDVKM in the germline V gene. The CDR3 runs 16 residues.

V usage is TRBV29-1 and J usage is TRBJ2-1; D call uncertain. Germline CDR1 and CDR2: SQVTM and ANQGSEA. This CDR3 is built from 14 residues. V was shortened by 5 bases and J by 6 bases, with 17 bases between the two germline ends. CDR3 in DNA: TGCAGCGTTTCAAAGGGCCTAGATCGCAATGAGCAGTTCTTC. This codes for CSVSKGLDRNEQFF.

The chain is built from TRBV7-2 and TRBJ1-4; no firm D call. The CDR3 totals 16 residues. Germline CDR1 is SGHTA and CDR2 is FQGNSA. Trimming removed 2 bases at V and 0 bases at J, with 10 bases between. The CDR3 is CASSLYGSATNEKLFF. The CDR3 coding sequence is TGTGCCAGCAGCTTATACGGTTCTGCAACTAATGAAAAACTGTTTTTT.

V and J are TRBV11-2 and TRBJ1-4, with D unresolved. CDR1 and CDR2 from the germline V gene are SGHAT and FQNNGV. The V and J ends lost 3 bases and 4 bases respectively, with 6 bases between them. This CDR3 region has 13 residues. DNA for the CDR3: TGTGCCAGCAGCTTTCAGGTTAATGAAAAACTGTTTTTT. It is translated as CASSFQVNEKLFF.

This clone was detected once. The V and J genes are TRBV19 and TRBJ2-2; 7 nucleotides agree with TRBD1. Germline-derived CDR1 and CDR2 are LNHDA and SQIVND (reference sequence). CDR3 size: 14 residues. V shed 9 bases, J shed 1 base, and the junction held 5 bases outside the gene matches. The CDR3 reads CASKGQMNTGELFF. The CDR3 DNA reads TGTGCCAGCAAGGGACAGATGAACACCGGGGAGCTGTTTTTT.

The rearrangement links TRBV19 to TRBJ2-1; D is unresolved. The germline gives CDR1 LNHDA, CDR2 SQIVND (reference sequence). This CDR3 contains 13 residues. V was pared by 3 bases and J by 8 bases, with 11 bases between. The CDR3 loop is CASSIRIDDEQFF. The CDR3, as DNA: TGTGCCAGTAGTATCCGAATAGACGATGAGCAGTTCTTC. Combining the CDR3 with reference TRBV19 and TRBJ2-1 gives the whole variable domain DGGITQSPKYLFRKEGQNVTLSCEQNLNHDAMYWYRQDPGQGLRLIYYSQIVNDFQKGDIAEGYSVSREKKESFPLTVTSAQKNPTAFYLCASSIRIDDEQFFGPGTRLTVL.

About this clone itself: Other DNA sequences in this specimen translate into the identical CDR3. The chain has TRBV19 and TRBJ1-1; D unclear. There are 12 residues in the CDR3. With 4 bases removed from V and 3 bases from J, the gap between germline ends came to 6 bases. Germline CDR1 LNHDA, CDR2 SQIVND (reference sequence). DNA for the CDR3: TGTGCCAGTAGTAGGGGATACACTGAAGCTTTCTTT. It translates to CASSRGYTEAFF.

The chain recombines TRBV6-1 with TRBJ1-1; no firm D call. Germline V CDR1 and CDR2: MNHNS, SASEGT. The CDR3 contains 13 residues. The V end lost 6 bases, the J end lost 10 bases, and 18 bases lay between the germline ends. The CDR3 DNA is TGTGCCAGCAGCACAGTTTCGAAACCCCCAGCTTTCTTT. Encoded protein: CASSTVSKPPAFF.

The chain combines TRBV5-4 with TRBJ1-2, with D possibly being TRBD1 (5 bases). The germline V gene has CDR1 SGHNT and CDR2 YYREEE (reference sequence). This CDR3 has 16 residues. Trimming stripped 4 bases from V and 4 bases from J, with 20 bases between. CDR3 nucleotide sequence: TGTGCCAGCAGCGGGGACTTGGAACTGGCGGGCTATGGCTACACCTTC. Translated: CASSGDLELAGYGYTF.

This chain links TRBV6-1 with TRBJ1-5, with TRBD1 matching 11 bases. The CDR3 has 15 residues. V was clipped by 8 bases and J by 7 bases; unmatched bases: 10. Germline CDR1 reads MNHNS; CDR2 reads SASEGT. CDR3 nucleotide sequence: TGTGCCAGCGACCGGACAGGGGGCTTTGGGCAGCCCCAGCATTTT. Amino acids: CASDRTGGFGQPQHF.